The present T cell receptor (beta chain) was sequenced within a study of cytomegalovirus exposure and HLA in healthy donors. The CDR3 runs to 12 residues. Germline values: CDR1 SQVTM, CDR2 ANQGSEA. Trimming pared 5 bases from V and 1 base from J, leaving 8 bases between. Findings of the study overall: Per a later analysis, HLA-associated TCR beta chains showed more clonal expansion than other, equally common TCR beta chains. Earlier analysis looked at TCR beta V segments, and most were productive about 90% or about 30% of the time.

PCR amplification relied on 60 Vbeta primers (plus 13 Jbeta primers). Assay used: immunoSEQ multiplex PCR; TCRdb lists only in-frame clones, some missing. The data contain under 150,000 clones, approximately 80% of them singletons. Comment on this clone: No antigen is known for it.

Specimen: PBMCs. The sequence derives from a girl aged 2 to 10 in good health and CMV-seronegative. The J gene is TRBJ1-1, the V gene TRBV29-1; D is possibly TRBD1 (5 bases). The CDR3 DNA reads TGCAGCGTTCTGGGGCCGAACACTGAAGCTTTCTTT. Translation gives CSVLGPNTEAFF. The variable domain in full, completed from reference TRBV29-1 and TRBJ1-1, reads SAVISQKPSRDICQRGTSLTIQCQVDSQVTMMFWYRQQPGQSLTLIATANQGSEATYESGFVIDKFPISRPNLTFSTLTVSNMSPEDSSIYLCSVLGPNTEAFFGQGTRLTVV.